These T cell receptor beta chains were read from a single sample in a study of T cells in Graves' hyperthyroidism and ophthalmopathy. Each CDR3 protein gets one entry after TCRdb re-called the multiplex PCR reads with MiXCR. This sample has 650,000 to 800,000 distinct CDR3 sequences, with approximately 42% found just once. The material sequenced was peripheral blood or thyroid tissue (not recorded which). The receptors were gathered from an adult man with Graves' disease, either hyperthyroidism or ophthalmopathy (not recorded which). CDR3s include the opening cysteine and the closing phenylalanine or tryptophan. A D gene is named only where the DNA matches it firmly. Clone size appears in some rows only: once, few, many, or a class for an expanded clone.

TRBJ2-7 13 TRBV14 NA TRBD1 CASSHGQGAEQYF TGTGCCAGCAGCCACGGACAGGGAGCCGAGCAGTACTTC
TRBJ1-6 16 TRBV2 NA TRBD1 CASSESRTGPNSPLHF TGTGCCAGCAGTGAATCCCGGACAGGGCCAAATTCACCCCTCCACTTT
TRBJ2-7 13 TRBV10-3 many TRBD1 CASSRDSDYEQYF TGTGCCAGTTCCCGGGACAGCGACTACGAGCAGTACTTC
TRBJ2-7 17 TRBV5-6 NA TRBD1 CASSRKTGTGDAYEQYF TGTGCCAGCAGCAGAAAAACCGGGACAGGGGACGCCTACGAGCAGTACTTC
TRBJ1-6 17 TRBV7-9 NA NA CASSLTNTGLANSPLHF TGTGCCAGCAGCTTGACTAACACGGGACTAGCCAATTCACCCCTCCACTTT
TRBJ1-4 16 TRBV2 many NA CASSEAGRTTNEKLFF TGTGCCAGCAGTGAAGCGGGACGGACAACTAATGAAAAACTGTTTTTT
TRBJ2-2 13 TRBV6-5 NA NA CASSYGATGELFF TGTGCCAGCAGTTATGGAGCCACCGGGGAGCTGTTTTTT
TRBJ1-1 15 TRBV2 few NA CASSLADPVNTEAFF TGTGCCAGCAGCTTAGCGGACCCGGTAAACACTGAAGCTTTCTTT
TRBJ1-1 13 TRBV5-1 NA NA CASSLGPGAEAFF TGCGCCAGCAGCTTGGGGCCAGGCGCTGAAGCTTTCTTT
TRBJ1-2 14 TRBV7-9 many NA CASSQAGSNYGYTF TGTGCCAGCAGCCAGGCAGGGTCTAACTATGGCTACACCTTC
TRBJ1-2 14 TRBV6-5 many TRBD1 CASLGSGQGGGYTF TGTGCCAGCTTAGGCTCGGGACAGGGAGGCGGCTACACCTTC
TRBJ1-1 14 TRBV20-1 few NA CSARVQAANTEAFF TGCAGTGCTAGAGTACAGGCTGCAAACACTGAAGCTTTCTTT
TRBJ1-1 15 TRBV12-3/TRBV12-4 NA TRBD1 CASSSYRGTNTEAFF TGTGCCAGCAGTTCATACAGGGGGACGAACACTGAAGCTTTCTTT
TRBJ2-7 14 TRBV7-9 few NA CASSPTGRTYEQYF TGTGCCAGCAGCCCTACCGGTCGGACCTACGAGCAGTACTTC
TRBJ2-7 14 TRBV7-8 many NA CASSLGGVLNEQYF TGTGCCAGCAGCTTAGGTGGGGTGCTAAACGAGCAGTACTTC
TRBJ1-2 13 TRBV12-3/TRBV12-4 few NA CASRMDLIGGYTF TGTGCCAGCAGGATGGACCTGATTGGCGGCTACACCTTC
TRBJ2-3 13 TRBV6-5 once TRBD1 CASSLQGPDTQYF TGTGCCAGCAGTTTACAGGGGCCAGATACGCAGTATTTT
TRBJ2-2 12 TRBV5-4 many NA CASSLQVGELFF TGTGCCAGCAGCTTGCAAGTAGGGGAGCTGTTTTTT
TRBJ1-5 18 TRBV11-2 NA NA CASSSQTLTGLRDQPQHF TGTGCCAGCAGCTCCCAAACCCTGACAGGCCTACGCGATCAGCCCCAGCATTTT
TRBJ1-6 16 TRBV5-1 NA TRBD1 CACSLGTGGFNSPLHF TGCGCCTGCAGCTTGGGAACAGGGGGTTTTAATTCACCCCTCCACTTT
TRBJ2-7 15 TRBV7-9 few TRBD2 CASSGVAGRSYEQYF TGTGCCAGTAGTGGGGTAGCGGGTAGGTCCTACGAGCAGTACTTC
TRBJ2-7 13 TRBV7-9 NA TRBD1 CASSVNRDRPQLF TGTGCCAGCAGCGTAAACCGGGACAGGCCTCAATTGTTC
TRBJ2-7 15 TRBV6-5 NA NA CASSYSWGTSYEQYF TGTGCCAGCAGTTACTCGTGGGGGACCTCCTACGAGCAGTACTTC
TRBJ2-7 14 TRBV4-1 NA NA CASSQVQGVAEQYF TGCGCCAGCAGCCAAGTACAGGGTGTGGCCGAGCAGTACTTC
TRBJ1-3 14 TRBV9 few NA CASSDMSSGNTIYF TGTGCCAGCAGCGATATGAGCTCTGGAAACACCATATATTTT
TRBJ2-7 15 TRBV29-1 NA NA CSVEGLPGADYEQYF TGCAGCGTTGAAGGTTTACCGGGGGCTGACTACGAGCAGTACTTC
TRBJ2-7 16 TRBV20-1 NA TRBD2 CSARDSTSGISYEQYF TGCAGTGCTAGAGATTCTACTAGCGGGATCTCCTACGAGCAGTACTTC
TRBJ2-5 14 TRBV20-1 NA TRBD2 CSAHSGLLKETQYF TGCAGTGCTCATAGCGGGCTGTTAAAAGAGACCCAGTACTTC
TRBJ1-2 15 TRBV3-1 few NA CASSQDAGARYGYTF TGTGCCAGCAGCCAAGATGCAGGGGCACGGTATGGCTACACCTTC
TRBJ1-4 15 TRBV7-8 many NA CASQPGRLGNEKLFF TGTGCCAGCCAACCGGGACGGCTGGGTAATGAAAAACTGTTTTTT
TRBJ2-5 19 TRBV19 NA TRBD2 CASRVSPWGVAGHQETQYF TGTGCCAGTAGAGTATCCCCGTGGGGTGTAGCGGGACATCAAGAGACCCAGTACTTC
TRBJ1-3 13 TRBV29-1 few TRBD1 CSVGQGARNTIYF TGCAGCGTTGGACAGGGTGCGCGGAACACCATATATTTT
TRBJ2-5 16 TRBV7-8 NA NA CASSLGTADWKETQYF TGTGCCAGCAGCTTAGGAACGGCCGATTGGAAAGAGACCCAGTACTTC
TRBJ1-5 15 TRBV2 NA NA CASSVDGIAASPQHF TGTGCCAGCAGCGTTGATGGCATCGCCGCGTCGCCCCAGCATTTT
TRBJ1-5 15 TRBV6-5 few NA CASSRRQAGNQPQHF TGTGCCAGCAGTAGAAGACAGGCGGGCAATCAGCCCCAGCATTTT
TRBJ2-2 16 TRBV24-1 NA TRBD1 CATGGTGKASTGELLF TGTGCCACCGGGGGGACAGGGAAGGCTAGCACCGGGGAGCTGCTTTTT
TRBJ2-2 14 TRBV7-9 few NA CASSHLGNTGELFF TGTGCCAGCAGCCATTTGGGGAACACCGGGGAGCTGTTTTTT
TRBJ2-5 15 TRBV2 NA TRBD1 CASSEGTGTKETQYF TGTGCCAGCAGTGAAGGGACAGGGACAAAAGAGACCCAGTACTTC
TRBJ1-6 14 TRBV20-1 few NA CSASLVDINSPLHF TGCAGTGCTAGTCTCGTAGACATTAATTCACCCCTCCACTTT
TRBJ1-1 13 TRBV11-2 once TRBD1 CASSLRTRGPTFF TGTGCCAGCAGCCTCCGGACCAGGGGGCCAACTTTCTTT
TRBJ1-3 16 TRBV6-6 few NA CASRTAAGGAGNTIYF TGTGCCAGCAGAACGGCGGCGGGCGGTGCTGGAAACACCATATATTTT